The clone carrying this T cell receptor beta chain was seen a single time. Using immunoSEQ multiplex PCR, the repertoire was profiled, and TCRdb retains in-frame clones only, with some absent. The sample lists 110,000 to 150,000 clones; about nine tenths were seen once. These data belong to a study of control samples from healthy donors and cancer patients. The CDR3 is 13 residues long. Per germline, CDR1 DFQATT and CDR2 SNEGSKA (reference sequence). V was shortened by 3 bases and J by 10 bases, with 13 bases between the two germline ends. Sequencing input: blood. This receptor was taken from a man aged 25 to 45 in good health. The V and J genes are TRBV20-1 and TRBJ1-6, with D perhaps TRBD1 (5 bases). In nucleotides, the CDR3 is TGCAGTGCTAGTTTAGGGGTGGGCTCACCCCTCCACTTT. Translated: CSASLGVGSPLHF.